The 2 T cell receptor beta chains below were found in one sample sequenced in a study of control samples from healthy donors and cancer patients. Repertoires were generated with immunoSEQ multiplex PCR, while TCRdb's copy carries only in-frame clones and drops some. The top ten clones hold roughly 1.5% of a sample with 150,000 to 200,000 clones, 90% of them seen once. The specimen was blood. The source is a woman aged 45-65 years in good health.

The genes are TRBV30 and TRBJ1-2; D ambiguous. The CDR3 totals 14 residues. V shed 1 base and J shed 4 bases, with 13 bases lying between them. The germline V gene has CDR1 GTSNPN and CDR2 SVGIG (reference sequence). The CDR3 spells CAWSGHSDLYGYTF. The CDR3 DNA reads TGTGCCTGGAGTGGGCATTCCGACCTCTATGGCTACACCTTC.

The rearrangement joins TRBV10-3 to TRBJ1-2, with D unresolved. There are 12 residues in the CDR3. CDR1 and CDR2 (germline): ENHRY, SYGVKD. V was pared by 2 bases and J by 4 bases, with 5 bases between. Here the CDR3 reads CAISEEGYGYTF. The CDR3 nucleotides are TGTGCCATCAGTGAGGAAGGCTATGGCTACACCTTC.